The 14 T cell receptor beta chains listed next were all sequenced from one sample in a study of blood T cell repertoires in COVID-19. The repertoire was sequenced with immunoSEQ multiplex PCR; TCRdb's copy has only in-frame clones and lacks some. The sample yields over 200,000 clones, about four fifths seen once. Material for sequencing was PBMCs or T cells enriched from blood (not recorded which). The receptors originated from a man between 60 and 70 years old who had recovered from COVID-19.

The chain has TRBV11-3 and TRBJ2-3, with D possibly matching TRBD2 (6 bases). This CDR3 region has 14 residues. CDR1 and CDR2 (germline): SGHNT, YENEEA. V dropped 4 bases and J dropped 2 bases, with 10 bases sitting between them. The CDR3 sequence: CASSSGLITDTQYF. In nucleotides, the CDR3 is TGTGCCAGCAGCTCGGGACTTATCACAGATACGCAGTATTTT. Full variable domain (missing parts from reference TRBV11-3 and TRBJ2-3): EAGVVQSPRYKIIEKKQPVAFWCNPISGHNTLYWYLQNLGQGPELLIRYENEEAVDDSQLPKDRFSAERLKGVDSTLKIQPAELGDSAVYLCASSSGLITDTQYFGPGTRLTVL.

The chain has TRBV27 and TRBJ1-4; weak D call: TRBD1 (5 bases). Deletions cut 10 bases from V and 0 bases from J, with 15 bases between. From germline, CDR1 is MNHEY and CDR2 SMNVEV (reference sequence). The length of the CDR3 is 15 residues. The CDR3: CATSGQGATNEKLFF. The CDR3 nucleotides read TGTGCCACATCTGGTCAGGGTGCAACTAATGAAAAACTGTTTTTT.

V and J are TRBV25-1 and TRBJ1-2; 7 nucleotides align to TRBD1. The CDR3 covers 16 residues. V lost 3 bases, J lost 7 bases, and 14 bases stayed unmatched. CDR1 and CDR2 from the germline V gene are MGHDK and SYGVNS. The CDR3 sequence: CASSDSPGQVSRGYTF. The CDR3 region has the DNA TGTGCCAGCAGTGATTCTCCCGGACAGGTTAGCCGTGGCTACACCTTC.

V is TRBV19 and J is TRBJ1-6; 7 bases agree with TRBD1. CDR1 LNHDA and CDR2 SQIVND come from the germline V gene (reference sequence). The length of the CDR3 is 14 residues. Unmatched junction bases numbered 7, after V lost 5 bases and J lost 9 bases. CDR3 protein: CASSLGQGVSPLHF. CDR3 DNA sequence: TGTGCCAGTAGTCTTGGGCAGGGGGTTTCACCCCTCCACTTT.

The V call is TRBV7-2, the J call TRBJ2-4, with TRBD2 matching 7 bases. The CDR3 extends over 15 amino acids. Trimming took 1 base from V and 8 from J; bases not matched to a gene: 8. In germline, CDR1 is SGHTA, CDR2 FQGNSA. DNA of the CDR3: TGTGCCAGCAGCTTAGAAAGGTTCGGGGGGTACATTCAGTACTTC. As protein: CASSLERFGGYIQYF.

V is TRBV6-5 and J is TRBJ1-6; D is ambiguous. CDR1 and CDR2 from the germline V gene are MNHEY and SVGAGI. This CDR3 spans 14 amino acids. Between the trimmed V and J ends, which lost 2 bases and 4 bases, there was a span of 6 bases. The CDR3 DNA reads as TGTGCCAGCAGTTACGGGCGTTATAATTCACCCCTCCACTTT. Its translation is CASSYGRYNSPLHF.

This rearrangement joins TRBV7-9 to TRBJ1-1; D remains ambiguous. CDR1 SEHNR and CDR2 FQNEAQ come from the germline V gene (reference sequence). Trimming took 5 bases from V and 11 from J, leaving 18 bases between them. The CDR3 contains 13 residues. The CDR3, as DNA: TGTGCCAGCAGCCCCATATCGGCCTCGGAGGCTTTCTTT. As protein: CASSPISASEAFF.

The rearrangement uses TRBV2 and TRBJ2-1, with 9 nucleotides matching TRBD1. Germline CDR1 is SNHLY and CDR2 is FYNNEI. The trim removed 6 bases at V and 2 bases at J, leaving 8 bases unmatched. CDR3 size: 16 residues. The chain's CDR3 is CASRGQGQGPYNEQFF. CDR3 DNA: TGTGCCAGCAGGGGACAAGGACAGGGGCCCTACAATGAGCAGTTCTTC.

V is TRBV7-3 and J is TRBJ1-6; D is unresolved. Germline V gives CDR1 SGHTA, CDR2 FQGTGA. This CDR3 is built from 13 residues. Trimming took off 5 bases at V and 14 bases at J, with 16 bases between the two ends. As DNA, the CDR3 is TGTGCCAGCAGCCCCTTCCGTGGGGAGTCCCTCCACTTT. It encodes CASSPFRGESLHF.

The V gene is TRBV7-9, the J gene TRBJ1-2, with 7 bases that match TRBD1. Germline V lookup: CDR1 SEHNR, CDR2 FQNEAQ (reference sequence). Trimming cost V 5 bases and J 7 bases; bases outside gene matches: 13. This CDR3 is built from 15 residues. This CDR3 reads CASSAQTGFVGGYTF. CDR3 bases: TGTGCCAGCAGCGCACAGACAGGGTTCGTTGGTGGCTACACCTTC.

The chain employs TRBV4-2 and TRBJ1-5; 8 bases match TRBD1. Trimming at V came to 2 bases and at J to 6 bases, leaving 6 bases not matched to a gene. CDR1 is LGHNA and CDR2 is YNFKEQ in the germline V gene. The CDR3 totals 15 residues. The CDR3 coding sequence is TGTGCCAGCAGCCAATGGGGACAGGTGGGTCAGCCCCAGCATTTT. It translates to CASSQWGQVGQPQHF.

This chain uses TRBV9 with TRBJ1-4, with D perhaps matching TRBD1 (5 bases). Germline V CDR1 and CDR2: SGDLS, YYNGEE. This CDR3 is built from 15 residues. The V end was cut by 3 bases, the J end by 0 bases, with 9 bases between. CDR3 in amino acids: CASSGDSATNEKLFF. The CDR3 DNA is TGTGCCAGCAGCGGAGACAGTGCAACTAATGAAAAACTGTTTTTT. Together with reference TRBV9 and TRBJ1-4, the CDR3 gives the full variable domain: DSGVTQTPKHLITATGQRVTLRCSPRSGDLSVYWYQQSLDQGLQFLIQYYNGEERAKGNILERFSAQQFPDLHSELNLSSLELGDSALYFCASSGDSATNEKLFFGSGTQLSVL.

The gene calls are TRBV5-1 and TRBJ1-1; 10 bases fit TRBD1. The CDR3 loop spans 16 amino acids. Germline V lookup: CDR1 SGHRS, CDR2 YFSETQ. V lost 0 bases to trimming and J lost 4 bases; unmatched junction nucleotides: 6. The CDR3 bases are TGCGCCAGCAGCTTGGTAGGGGACAGGGGAGGCACTGAAGCTTTCTTT. This translates into CASSLVGDRGGTEAFF.

The J gene is TRBJ1-1, the V gene TRBV27; D possibly corresponds to TRBD1 (5 bases). Germline V gives CDR1 MNHEY, CDR2 SMNVEV (reference sequence). The CDR3 consists of 14 residues. The V end lost 3 bases, the J end lost 3 bases, and 11 bases lay between the germline ends. For the CDR3, the DNA is TGTGCCAGCAGTTTGGCCAGGGTTGACACTGAAGCTTTCTTT. It translates to CASSLARVDTEAFF.